This TCR beta chain stems from a study of CD8 T cells in Susac syndrome (dated by TCRdb to about 2019). Looking at the study overall: The study used repertoire sequencing to test whether antigen drove CD8+ T cell activation and differentiation in Susac syndrome. CD8+ T cell repertoire clonality was compared between more than 9 healthy donors, approximately 14 Susac syndrome patients and 15 multiple sclerosis patients. The study at large found these results: The number of individuals in the TCR sequencing and HLA analysis was recognized as being relatively small.

RNA was extracted using the RNeasy kit, and roughly 0.45 to 1 microgram was reverse transcribed with random hexamers. TCR beta CDR3 regions were amplified with the immunoSEQ multiplex PCR assay covering 54 Vbeta and 13 Jbeta segments. PCR amplification bias was corrected by using a synthetic template baseline for primer optimization and computational correction. Per the source publication's procedure: Reads were annotated to V, D and J genes per IMGT and analyzed with immunoSEQ Analyzer, keeping only productive sequences. Clonality was computed as one minus Shannon entropy normalized by log2 of the number of productive unique sequences. For each patient and control, public and private clones were evaluated among the 100 most prevalent clones. Clones were defined as Susac-specific when absent from the healthy and MS cohorts, from about 1,100 published viral clones and from other ImmuneACCESS disease sequences. TCRdb's own reprocessing of the public reads used fastp at Q25 and MiXCR and kept productive beta chains. Rows with a matching CDR3 protein are joined into one entry that keeps the most common DNA and genes. The V and J calls here are based on TCRdb, not the publication. Recorded for this sample are about 300,000 distinct CDR3 sequences; about 88% of them occurred a single time. Clones ranked in the top ten supply around 0.18% of the sample.

Points on this clonotype: The antigen it recognizes is unknown. Per-base quality was not reported, and no clone a single base away is much larger than it.

The CDR3 sequence holds 16 residues, the cysteine and phenylalanine included. Here the CDR3 DNA is all that survives: 48 bases in frame from base 1. CDR1 and CDR2 are drawn from the germline V gene (reference sequence): LNHDA, SQIVND. V loses 6 bases of germline sequence and J loses 8 bases, and the interval between the two ends is 24 bases. Peripheral blood CD8+ and CD4+ T cells from healthy donors, Susac syndrome patients and multiple sclerosis patients were profiled using high-throughput TCR beta sequencing. Treatment-naive patients with stable or active relapsing-remitting disease fulfilling revised McDonald criteria were used as multiple sclerosis controls. Bulk CD8+ and CD4+ T cells were purified by magnetic negative isolation, while CD8+ TEMRA cells were enriched using FACS. Blood was collected in EDTA tubes and processed within 24 hours, with PBMCs isolated through density gradient centrifugation. PBMCs intended for TCR sequencing were cryopreserved in liquid nitrogen and were subsequently thawed in a 37 degrees C water bath. The sorted or isolated CD4+, CD8+ and CD8+ TEMRA cells had a purity of 90% or higher.

This TCR came from a human donor with multiple sclerosis. The sequence joins TRBV19 to TRBJ2-3; matching of 5 bases hints at TRBD1 as the D gene. Sequenced input: CD8+ T cells from PBMCs. For the CDR3, the sequence is CASSHPTEYPRGTQYF. The DNA reads TGTGCCAGTAGCCACCCGACAGAATATCCCCGAGGTACGCAGTATTTT.